This T cell receptor (beta chain) was documented in a study of T-cell memory formation after mild COVID-19. Study results and caveats: Clones shrinking between day 15 and 85 showed a balanced CD4/CD8 split, and those that grew later tilted toward CD4+. Contracting CD4+ clones sat mainly in CM and EM; CD8+ in EMRA. Clonal second-wave expansions that peaked on day 37 had unconfirmed SARS-CoV-2 specificity.

A word on this clonotype: As yet, its antigen is unknown.

A single record per CDR3 protein comes from TCRdb applying MiXCR to the 5' RACE reads. In the table there are 120,000 to 150,000 distinct CDR3 sequences, roughly 21% of which are singletons. Specimen: PBMCs or a T cell subset sorted from them (not recorded which). The sequence was obtained from an adult woman who had mild COVID-19 (a few samples of this study predate the infection). Cell type and time point are not known.

The CDR3 nucleotides are TGTGCCACCAGCAAGTTTGGGGGGGCGTCCCGGGAGCAGTACTTC. This translates into CATSKFGGASREQYF. The chain carries TRBV15 and TRBJ2-7; tentative D call: TRBD2 (7 bases). Germline V lookup: CDR1 LNHNV, CDR2 YYDKDF (reference sequence). The CDR3 length is 15 residues. The V end was cut by 4 bases, the J end by 7 bases, with 20 bases between.